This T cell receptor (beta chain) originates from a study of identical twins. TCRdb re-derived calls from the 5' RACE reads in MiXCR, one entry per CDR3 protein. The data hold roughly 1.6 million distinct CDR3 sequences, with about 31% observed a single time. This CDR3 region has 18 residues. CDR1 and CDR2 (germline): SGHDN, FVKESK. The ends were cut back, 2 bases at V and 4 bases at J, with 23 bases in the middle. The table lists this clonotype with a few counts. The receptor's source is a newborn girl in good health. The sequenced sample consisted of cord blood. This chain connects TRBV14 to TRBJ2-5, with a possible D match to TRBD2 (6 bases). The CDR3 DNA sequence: TGTGCCAGCAGCCAAAGCGGGTCGGCGGACCCCAAGGGAGAGACCCAGTACTTC. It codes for CASSQSGSADPKGETQYF.